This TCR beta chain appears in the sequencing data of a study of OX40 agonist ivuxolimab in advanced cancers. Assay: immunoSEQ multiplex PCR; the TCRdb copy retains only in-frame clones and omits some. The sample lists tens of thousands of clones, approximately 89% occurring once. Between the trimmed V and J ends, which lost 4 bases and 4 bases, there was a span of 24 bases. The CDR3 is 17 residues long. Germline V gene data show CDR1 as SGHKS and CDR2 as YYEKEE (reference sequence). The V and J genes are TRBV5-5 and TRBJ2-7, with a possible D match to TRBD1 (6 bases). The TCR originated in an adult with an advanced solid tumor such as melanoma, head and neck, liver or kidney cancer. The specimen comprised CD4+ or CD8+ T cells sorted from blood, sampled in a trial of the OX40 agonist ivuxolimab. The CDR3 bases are TGTGCCAGCAGCCAAGACGACCTCCGACAGGCACGATACGAGCAGTACTTC. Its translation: CASSQDDLRQARYEQYF.